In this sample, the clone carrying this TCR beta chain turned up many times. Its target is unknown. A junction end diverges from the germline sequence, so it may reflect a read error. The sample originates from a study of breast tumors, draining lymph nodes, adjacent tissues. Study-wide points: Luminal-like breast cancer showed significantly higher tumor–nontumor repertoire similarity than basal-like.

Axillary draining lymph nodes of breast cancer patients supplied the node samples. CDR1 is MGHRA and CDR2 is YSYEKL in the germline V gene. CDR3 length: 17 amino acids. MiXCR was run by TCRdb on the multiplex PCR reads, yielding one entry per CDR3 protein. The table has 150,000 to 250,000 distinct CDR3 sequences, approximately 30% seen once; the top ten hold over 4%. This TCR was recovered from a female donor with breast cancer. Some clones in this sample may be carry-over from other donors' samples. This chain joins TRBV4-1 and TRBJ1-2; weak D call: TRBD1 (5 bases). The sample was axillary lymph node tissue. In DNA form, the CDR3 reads TGCGCCAGCAGCCAAGAGTCTGGGCGAGGGGAGCGCTATGGCTTCACCTTC. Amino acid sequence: CASSQESGRGERYGFTF.